This T cell receptor beta chain derives from a study of vaccination effects on CD4 cells after COVID-19. Researchers isolated CD4+ T cells once less than twelve days of culture had elapsed. TCRdb's table, derived via immunoSEQ multiplex PCR, lists solely in-frame clones and lacks some. The sample records 40,000 to 55,000 clones, roughly 72% being singletons. Germline V lookup: CDR1 MGHRA, CDR2 YSYEKL. The CDR3 runs to 15 residues. J lost 1 base, V lost 4 bases, and 5 bases had no gene match. About this clone itself: Its antigen is unknown.

The chain carries TRBV4-1 and TRBJ2-5; 8 positions match TRBD1. The material sequenced was CD4+ T cells from PBMCs cultured without peptide, taken before COVID-19 vaccination. The receptor's source is a human donor who had a prior SARS-CoV-2 infection. CDR3 region: CASSRTDRGQETQYF. The CDR3 DNA sequence: TGCGCCAGCAGCCGCACAGACAGGGGCCAAGAGACCCAGTACTTC.